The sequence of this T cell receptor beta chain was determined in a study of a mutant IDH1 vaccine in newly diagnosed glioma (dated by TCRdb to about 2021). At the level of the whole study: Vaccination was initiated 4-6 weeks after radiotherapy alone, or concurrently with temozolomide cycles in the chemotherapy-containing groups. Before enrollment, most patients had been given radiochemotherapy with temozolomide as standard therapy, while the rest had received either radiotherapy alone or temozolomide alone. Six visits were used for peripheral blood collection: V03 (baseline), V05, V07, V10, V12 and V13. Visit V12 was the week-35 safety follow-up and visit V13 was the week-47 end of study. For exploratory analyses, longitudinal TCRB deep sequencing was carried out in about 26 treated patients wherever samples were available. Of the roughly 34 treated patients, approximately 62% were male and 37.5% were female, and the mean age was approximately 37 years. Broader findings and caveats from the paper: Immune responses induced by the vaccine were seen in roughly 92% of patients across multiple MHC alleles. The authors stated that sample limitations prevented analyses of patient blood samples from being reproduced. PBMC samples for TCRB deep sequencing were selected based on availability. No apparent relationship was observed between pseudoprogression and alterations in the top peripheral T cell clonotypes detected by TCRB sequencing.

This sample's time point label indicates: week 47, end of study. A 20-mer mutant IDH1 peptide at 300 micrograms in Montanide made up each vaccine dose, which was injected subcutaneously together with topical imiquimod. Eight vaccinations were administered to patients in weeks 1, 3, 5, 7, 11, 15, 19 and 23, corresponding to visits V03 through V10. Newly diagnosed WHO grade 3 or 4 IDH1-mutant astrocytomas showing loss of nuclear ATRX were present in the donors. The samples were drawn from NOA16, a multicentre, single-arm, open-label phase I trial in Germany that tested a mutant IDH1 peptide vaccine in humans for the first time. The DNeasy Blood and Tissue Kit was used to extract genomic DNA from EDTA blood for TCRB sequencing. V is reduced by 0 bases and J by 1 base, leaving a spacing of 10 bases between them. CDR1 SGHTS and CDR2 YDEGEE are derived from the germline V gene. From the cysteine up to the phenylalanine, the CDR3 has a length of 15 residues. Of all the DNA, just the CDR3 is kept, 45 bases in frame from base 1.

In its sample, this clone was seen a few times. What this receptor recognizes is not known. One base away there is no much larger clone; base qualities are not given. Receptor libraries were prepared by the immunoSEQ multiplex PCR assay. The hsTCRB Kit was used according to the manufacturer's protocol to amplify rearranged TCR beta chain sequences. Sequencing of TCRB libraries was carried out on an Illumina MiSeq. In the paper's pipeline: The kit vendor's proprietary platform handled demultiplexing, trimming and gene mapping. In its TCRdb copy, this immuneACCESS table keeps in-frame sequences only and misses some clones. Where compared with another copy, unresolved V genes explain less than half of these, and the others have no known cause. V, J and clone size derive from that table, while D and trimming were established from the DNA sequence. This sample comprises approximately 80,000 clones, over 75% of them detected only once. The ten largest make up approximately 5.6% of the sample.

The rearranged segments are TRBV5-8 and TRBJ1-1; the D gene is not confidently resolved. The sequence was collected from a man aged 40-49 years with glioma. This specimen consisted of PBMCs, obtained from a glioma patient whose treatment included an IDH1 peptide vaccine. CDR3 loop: CASSLVVVTNTEAFF. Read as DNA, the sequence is TGTGCCAGCAGCTTGGTTGTCGTTACGAACACTGAAGCTTTCTTT.